The 4 T cell receptor beta chains reported below all come from one sample, sequenced in a study of blood T cell repertoires in COVID-19 (dated by TCRdb to between 2020 and 2021). Libraries were prepared through the immunoSEQ multiplex PCR assay. TCRdb obtained this table from immuneACCESS and retained in-frame rearrangements with V and J assigned. These tables miss some clones; where compared with another copy, unresolved V genes account for less than half of the shortfall, and the remainder is unexplained. The sample table records 250,000 to 300,000 clones; roughly 90% of these occur just once. The biggest ten clones account for 1.5% to 2% of the sample. The sequencing sample was made of PBMCs or T cells enriched from blood (not recorded which). These receptors all stem from a woman aged 40 to 49 who had recovered from COVID-19.

This clone was seen just once. The rearrangement joins TRBV9 to TRBJ2-2; 7 nucleotides agree with TRBD2. Per germline, CDR1 SGDLS and CDR2 YYNGEE. This CDR3 contains 17 residues. V dropped 4 bases and J dropped 5; count of bases not matched to a gene: 14. The CDR3 region is CASSHQRDSGLTGELFF. CDR3 nucleotides: TGTGCCAGCAGCCACCAACGGGATAGCGGGTTGACCGGGGAGCTGTTTTTT. The full variable domain, its missing parts supplied by reference TRBV9 and TRBJ2-2, is DSGVTQTPKHLITATGQRVTLRCSPRSGDLSVYWYQQSLDQGLQFLIQYYNGEERAKGNILERFSAQQFPDLHSELNLSSLELGDSALYFCASSHQRDSGLTGELFFGEGSRLTVL.

The chain is built from TRBV19 and TRBJ2-7; 8 nucleotides match TRBD2. J was trimmed by 3 bases and V by 3 bases; bases with no gene match: 4. There are 14 residues in the CDR3. CDR1 and CDR2 (germline): LNHDA, SQIVND (reference sequence). The CDR3: CASSMVSGNYEQYF. In DNA, the CDR3 is TGTGCCAGTAGTATGGTTAGCGGGAACTACGAGCAGTACTTC.

The sample holds one count of this clone. The chain recombines TRBV7-2 with TRBJ1-1, with 8 bases lining up with TRBD1. The V segment lost 5 bases and the J segment 1 base; nucleotides outside the gene matches: 6. CDR1 and CDR2 from the germline V gene are SGHTA and FQGNSA. The CDR3 has 15 amino acids. CDR3 sequence (DNA): TGTGCCAGCAGCCTGACAGGGGCCGGGAACACTGAAGCTTTCTTT. This gives the protein CASSLTGAGNTEAFF.

The chain recombines TRBV19 with TRBJ2-1, with 12 bases fitting TRBD2. Germline loops: CDR1 LNHDA, CDR2 SQIVND (reference sequence). CDR3 length: 15 amino acids. After removal of 6 bases from V and 5 bases from J, the junction contained 5 bases not matched to a gene. CDR3 protein: CASSFGLAGNNEQFF. As DNA, the CDR3 is TGTGCCAGTAGCTTTGGACTAGCGGGAAACAATGAGCAGTTCTTC.